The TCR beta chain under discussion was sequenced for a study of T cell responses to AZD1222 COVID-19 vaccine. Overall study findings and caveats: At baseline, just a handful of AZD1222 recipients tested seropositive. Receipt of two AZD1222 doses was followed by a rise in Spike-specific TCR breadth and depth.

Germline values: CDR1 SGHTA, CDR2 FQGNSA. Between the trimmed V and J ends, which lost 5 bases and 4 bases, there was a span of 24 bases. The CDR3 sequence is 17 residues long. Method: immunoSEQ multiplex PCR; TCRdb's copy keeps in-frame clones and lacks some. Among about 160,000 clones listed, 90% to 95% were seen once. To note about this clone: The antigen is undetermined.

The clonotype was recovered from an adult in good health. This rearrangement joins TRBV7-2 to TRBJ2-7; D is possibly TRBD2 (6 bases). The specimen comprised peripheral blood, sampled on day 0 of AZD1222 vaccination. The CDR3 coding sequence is TGTGCCAGCAGCCCAGCGGGTGCGGGGCGTGCCCCTTACGAGCAGTACTTC. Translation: CASSPAGAGRAPYEQYF.